This TCR beta chain was obtained from a study of STAT3 mutations in large granular lymphocyte leukemia (dated by TCRdb to 2018 to 2020). Notes on the research overall: In roughly half of the longitudinally sequenced T-LGLL patients, canonical activating STAT3 mutations were detected. As controls within the study, two patients with natural killer LGL leukemia were also sequenced longitudinally. From an initial cohort of roughly 200 LGL patients, eighteen representative T-LGLL cases were selected for longitudinal TCRbeta and STAT3 sequencing. To reconstruct clonal hierarchy and dynamics, serial deep sequencing of TCRbeta CDR3 and STAT3 was performed in patients with T-cell large granular lymphocyte leukemia. Over half of the T-LGLL patients were given one or more immunosuppressive therapy regimens, and 40% of the treated patients had a hematologic response. Patients were sequenced at approximately 3.7 time points on average, with the number of samplings per patient ranging from 2 to 8. What the research found in general, with its limitations: All T-LGLL patients had at least one immunodominant TCRbeta clonotype, and roughly half had multiple immunodominant subclonotypes. TCR clonotype switching after therapy was seen in about 30% of the 18 patients, with all newly emerging clones being STAT3 wild type. Several patients had a dominant TCR clone burden greater than the STAT3 mutant burden, which suggests that the STAT3 mutation arose secondarily within a clone that had already expanded. The linking of therapy response to changes in TCR clonal burden was complicated by variable intervals between samplings and differing treatment regimens. Persisting codominant clonotypes in some patients meant a small but highly pathogenic clone may have been missed. Because no samples were available when a clone first appeared, clonal expansion was inferred from samplings taken at other points.

DNA was extracted from blood mononuclear cells, and the same DNA was used for both TCR and STAT3 sequencing. CDR1 and CDR2 are read off the germline V gene as KGHSH and LQKENI. The CDR3 spans 16 residues, from the cysteine through the phenylalanine. Solely the CDR3 DNA is kept, with 48 bases framed from the first base. V has 5 bases trimmed and J has 6 bases trimmed; junction bases matching no gene number 15. TCRbeta libraries were sequenced on an Illumina MiSeq, averaging about 38,000 productive templates per sample. Multiplex PCR amplification was used to generate TCRbeta CDR3 libraries with the immunoSEQ assay. In the original analysis: Repertoire diversity was calculated as previously defined, with values near 0 taken to indicate extremely monoclonal samples. TCRdb re-hosts the immuneACCESS table, in-frame sequences only. Its copies lack some clones; in the studies checked, an unresolved V gene accounts for under half of them, and the cause for the rest is not known. V and J calls and clone size are those listed in that table; D and trimming were worked out from the DNA. Across this sample there are about 4,400 clones, with roughly 80% seen only once. Jointly, the top ten make up around four fifths of the sample.

About this clone itself: The antigen it binds to is not known. No much larger clone is present one base from it, and per-base qualities are unavailable.

This clonotype was sampled from a man in his forties with T-cell large granular lymphocyte leukemia. Some clones in this sample may be carry-over from other donors' samples. The age is the age at diagnosis. The sequence is built from TRBV18 and TRBJ2-7, with 8 junctional bases fitting TRBD1. Material: peripheral blood mononuclear cells. For the CDR3, the sequence is CASSRQGSASPIEQYF. The bases read TGTGCCAGCTCAAGACAGGGGAGCGCCTCTCCTATCGAGCAGTACTTC.